The following is a T cell receptor (beta chain) sequence with its context. An end of the junction differs from the germline gene, which may be a read error. The CDR3 covers 12 residues. CDR1 and CDR2 (germline): SEHNR, FQNEAQ (reference sequence). Generated by immunoSEQ multiplex PCR, the TCRdb table keeps only in-frame clones and is missing some. The top ten clones hold approximately 7% of a sample with approximately 160,000 clones, around 84% of them seen once. The sample originates from a study of blood T cell repertoires in COVID-19. This chain uses TRBV7-9 with TRBJ1-1; D call uncertain. The sequence came from a man between 50 and 59 years old with active or convalescent COVID-19. The sample taken for sequencing was peripheral blood. CDR3 DNA: TGTGCCAGCAGCTTAGTAAAGTCTCGTCCCCTATTT. Translation: CASSLVKSRPLF.